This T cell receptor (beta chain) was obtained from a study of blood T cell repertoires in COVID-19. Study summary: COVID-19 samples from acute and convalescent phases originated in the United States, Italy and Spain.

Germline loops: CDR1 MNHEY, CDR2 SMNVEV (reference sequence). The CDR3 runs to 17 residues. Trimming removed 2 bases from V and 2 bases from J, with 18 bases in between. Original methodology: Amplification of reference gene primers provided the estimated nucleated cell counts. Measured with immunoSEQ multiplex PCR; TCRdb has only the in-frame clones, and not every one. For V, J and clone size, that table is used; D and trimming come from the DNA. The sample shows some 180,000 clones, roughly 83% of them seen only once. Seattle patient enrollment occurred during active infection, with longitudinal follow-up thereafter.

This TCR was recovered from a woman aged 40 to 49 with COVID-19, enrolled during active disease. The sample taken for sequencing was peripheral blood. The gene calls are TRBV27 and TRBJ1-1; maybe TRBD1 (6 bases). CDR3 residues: CASSLSQDRLFNTEAFF. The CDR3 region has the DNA TGTGCCAGCAGTTTAAGCCAGGACAGACTCTTTAACACTGAAGCTTTCTTT.